This TCR beta chain is from a study of blood T cells in healthy people across ages. Peripheral blood, ten milliliters per donor, was collected. The total RNA that was extracted per sample amounted to at least 6 micrograms. Primers used in a second PCR of about 7 to 12 cycles were a sample-barcoded 5' primer and a J-beta primer mix. The authors tagged each cDNA molecule using a template-switch adaptor with 12 random nucleotides. TCRdb redid the calling of the 5' RACE reads with MiXCR, one entry per CDR3 protein. The table lists approximately 880,000 distinct CDR3 sequences, approximately 49% of them singletons. The CDR3 extends over 15 amino acids. Trimming cost V 1 base and J 5 bases; bases outside gene matches: 5. Germline V gene sequence: CDR1 SGHTA, CDR2 FQGNSA. This clonotype was counted between two and nine times.

This clonotype was obtained from a man aged 25 to 40 in good health. V usage is TRBV7-2 and J usage is TRBJ1-5; 7 nucleotides align to TRBD1. What was sequenced was blood. In nucleotides, the CDR3 is TGTGCCAGCAGCTTAGTCCCAGGGGGAGATCAGCCCCAGCATTTT. Protein sequence: CASSLVPGGDQPQHF.